The 17 T cell receptor beta chains below come from one sample, sequenced in a study of tumor-infiltrating lymphocytes in primary liver carcinoma. Blood RNA originated from unsorted whole blood, with germline DNA additionally extracted. With around 520 ng total RNA as template and a constant-region primer, TCR beta cDNA was made. Employing slightly modified ARM-PCR, three nested multiplex PCR rounds were run, and these gave rise to the TCR beta libraries. Forward primers for TRBV1-TRBV30 and a C-beta reverse primer served the first two PCR rounds, at approximately 10 cycles each. TCRdb analysed the multiplex PCR reads with MiXCR anew, one entry per CDR3 protein. The sample lists approximately 340,000 distinct CDR3 sequences, almost 65% occurring once. Material: peripheral blood. Receptor source: a man aged 35-49 years with primary liver carcinoma and hepatitis B virus infection.

Details on this clonotype: A read error may produce the germline difference seen at one junction end. The CDR3 protein is CASSRFGGYETRYF. Written as DNA, the CDR3 is TGTGCCAGCAGCCGATTTGGGGGATACGAGACCCGGTACTTC. The chain employs TRBV11-2 and TRBJ2-5; D might be TRBD1 or TRBD2, each matching 5 bases. This CDR3 region has 14 residues. Looked up from germline, CDR1 is SGHAT and CDR2 is FQNNGV.

The V and J genes are TRBV4-1 and TRBJ2-7; D is undetermined. The V end was cut by 4 bases, the J end by 2 bases, with 12 bases between. Germline values: CDR1 MGHRA, CDR2 YSYEKL. The CDR3 has 14 residues. CDR3 amino acids: CASSRGDGTYEQYF. CDR3 coding DNA: TGCGCCAGCAGCCGTGGTGATGGGACCTACGAGCAGTACTTC.

Notes on this clonotype: Possible read error: a much larger clone is one base away. J is TRBJ2-1 and V is TRBV6-5; TRBD2 agrees at 9 bases. J was trimmed by 7 bases and V by 5 bases; bases with no gene match: 12. This CDR3 has 16 amino acids. Germline V gene sequence: CDR1 MNHEY, CDR2 SVGAGI. The CDR3 DNA follows: TGTGCCAGCAGTCAGCCTGGCGGGAGGGTCGGGAATGAGCAGTTCTTC. Residues: CASSQPGGRVGNEQFF.

Notes on this clonotype: A much larger clone is a single base away; this may be a read error. The chain recombines TRBV12-3 or TRBV12-4 with TRBJ2-5; D not certain. CDR3 length: 13 amino acids. The germline V and J ends were trimmed by 4 bases and 5 bases, with 11 bases remaining between them. The CDR3 loop is CASSYTSRETQYF. DNA of the CDR3: TGTGCCAGCAGTTACACCTCTCGGGAGACCCAGTACTTC.

About this clonotype itself: This may come from a read error, since a much larger clone is one base off. The V call is TRBV6-2 or TRBV6-3, the J call TRBJ1-5; the match to TRBD1 covers 7 bases. Per germline, CDR1 MNHEY and CDR2 SVGEGT. V was clipped by 0 bases and J by 6 bases; unmatched bases: 2. This CDR3 has 14 residues. The CDR3 sequence is CASSYSQGSQPQHF. CDR3 DNA: TGTGCCAGCAGTTACTCACAGGGGTCTCAGCCCCAGCATTTT.

V is TRBV28 and J is TRBJ2-5; 10 bases line up with TRBD2. The junction had 20 bases not matched to a gene; V was cut back by 3 bases and J by 10 bases. Germline CDR1 reads MDHEN; CDR2 reads SYDVKM. The CDR3 sequence is 18 residues long. CDR3 amino acids: CASSLRGPSGSDQGNQYF. CDR3 DNA: TGTGCCAGCAGTTTGAGGGGCCCTAGCGGGAGCGACCAAGGGAACCAGTACTTC.

Notes on this clonotype: This may be a read error, as it is one base from a much larger clone. This sequence joins TRBV6-1 and TRBJ1-2; D gene uncertain. This CDR3 region has 13 residues. With 0 bases removed from V and 8 bases from J, the gap between germline ends came to 10 bases. From germline, CDR1 is MNHNS and CDR2 SASEGT. The CDR3 region has the DNA TGTGCCAGCAGTGAAGCACCCTCTGGCGGCTACACCTTC. It codes for CASSEAPSGGYTF.

The rearrangement links TRBV5-1 to TRBJ1-1, with no clear D. V was trimmed by 2 bases and J by 3 bases, leaving 8 bases between them. In germline, CDR1 is SGHRS, CDR2 YFSETQ. CDR3 length equals 13 residues. Written as DNA, the CDR3 is TGCGCCAGCAGCTTTAAGGAGGACACTGAAGCTTTCTTT. Protein sequence: CASSFKEDTEAFF.

J is TRBJ2-1 and V is TRBV19; TRBD2 agrees at 14 bases. CDR1 and CDR2 from the germline V gene are LNHDA and SQIVND (reference sequence). The ends lost 5 bases at V and 9 bases at J; junction bases unmatched: 9. This CDR3 is 16 amino acids long. The DNA of the CDR3 is TGTGCCAGTAGTCTCCGGACTAGCGGGAGGTCTGCTGAGCAGTTCTTC. Protein product: CASSLRTSGRSAEQFF. The complete variable domain, with remaining parts taken from reference TRBV19 and TRBJ2-1, reads DGGITQSPKYLFRKEGQNVTLSCEQNLNHDAMYWYRQDPGQGLRLIYYSQIVNDFQKGDIAEGYSVSREKKESFPLTVTSAQKNPTAFYLCASSLRTSGRSAEQFFGPGTRLTVL.

The chain uses TRBV6-5 and TRBJ2-7, with 10 nucleotides matching TRBD1. V gave up 0 bases and J gave up 3 bases; unmatched junction bases: 2. CDR3 size: 15 residues. The germline gives CDR1 MNHEY, CDR2 SVGAGI. In DNA form, the CDR3 reads TGTGCCAGCAGTTACTCAGGGGACAGGGGCTACGAGCAGTACTTC. Translated, it gives CASSYSGDRGYEQYF.

This clonotype was picked up many times. V usage is TRBV12-3 or TRBV12-4 and J usage is TRBJ1-2; 12 bases are shared with TRBD1. This CDR3 contains 16 residues. Trimming took 2 bases from V and 7 from J; bases not matched to a gene: 8. The CDR3 loop reads CASSLSGTGGQGGYTF. The CDR3 DNA reads TGTGCCAGCAGTTTATCCGGGACAGGGGGCCAAGGTGGCTACACCTTC.

With respect to this clonotype: Mismatch with germline at one junction end may stem from a read error. This rearrangement joins TRBV11-2 to TRBJ2-3; 10 bases are a match to TRBD2. Germline V gene lookup returns CDR1 SGHAT and CDR2 FQNNGV. This CDR3 contains 14 residues. This CDR3 is CVSSTTSGVDTQYF. Written as DNA, the CDR3 is TGTGTCAGCAGCACTACTAGCGGGGTAGATACGCAGTATTTT.

Points on this clonotype: This may be a read error, as it is one base from a much larger clone. The J gene is TRBJ2-7, the V gene TRBV6-5; 7 nucleotides agree with TRBD2. Germline assignment: CDR1 MNHEY and CDR2 SVGAGI. The CDR3 contains 15 residues. CDR3 amino acids: CASSYSSGSAYEQCF. CDR3 coding DNA: TGTGCCAGCAGTTACTCTAGCGGGTCGGCCTACGAGCAGTGCTTC.

As to this clonotype: One end of the junction fails to match germline, which may point to a read error. The chain uses TRBV6-6 and TRBJ1-5, with unresolved D. Germline V lookup: CDR1 MNHNY, CDR2 SVGAGI (reference sequence). The CDR3 runs to 12 residues. The CDR3: CASSISNQPQHF. The CDR3, as DNA: TGTGCCAGCAGTATCAGCAATCAGCCTCAGCATTTT.

This clonotype was recorded only once. The J gene is TRBJ2-7, the V gene TRBV11-2, with TRBD1 matching 8 bases. J gave up 6 bases and V 7 bases, and 8 bases lay outside the gene matches. Per the germline V gene, CDR1 is SGHAT and CDR2 is FQNNGV. The CDR3 contains 13 residues. CDR3: CASNGQGVGEQYF. In DNA, the CDR3 is TGTGCCAGCAATGGACAGGGAGTAGGCGAGCAGTACTTC.

This clonotype turned up a few times. At one end the junction does not follow the germline gene, possibly because of a read error. V usage is TRBV4-1 and J usage is TRBJ2-7; the D gene is possibly TRBD2 (5 bases). The CDR3 extends over 14 amino acids. Germline lookup yields CDR1 MGHRA and CDR2 YSYEKL. The CDR3 region is CASNQGLNNYEQYF. CDR3 in DNA: TGCGCCAGCAACCAAGGACTTAACAACTACGAGCAGTACTTC.

Concerning this clonotype: An end of the junction differs from the germline gene, which may be a read error. This sequence joins TRBV6-1 and TRBJ1-2; no firm D call. The CDR3 extends over 13 amino acids. CDR1 is MNHNS, CDR2 SASEGT, per germline. CDR3 region: CASSENMTFGYTF. In DNA form, the CDR3 reads TGTGCCAGCAGTGAAAACATGACTTTCGGCTACACATTC.